This passage covers 26 T cell receptor beta chains from one sample sequenced in a study of cytomegalovirus exposure and HLA in healthy donors. It was with 60 Vbeta and 13 Jbeta primers that the PCR ran. Sequencing was performed with immunoSEQ multiplex PCR; in TCRdb, only in-frame clones are kept and a portion is missing. Recorded for this sample: about 110,000 clones. Source material: PBMCs. These receptor sequences come from a man in his forties or fifties in good health and CMV-seropositive.

CDR3 in amino acids: CAISVQREYEQYF. The DNA of the CDR3 is TGTGCCATCAGTGTCCAGCGGGAGTACGAGCAGTACTTC. This chain links TRBV10-3 with TRBJ2-7; 8 nucleotides line up with TRBD2. The trim removed 4 bases at V and 4 bases at J, leaving 3 bases unmatched. CDR1 and CDR2 from the germline V gene are ENHRY and SYGVKD. The CDR3 loop spans 13 amino acids.

The chain recombines TRBV10-3 with TRBJ1-2, with a tentative D call TRBD1 (5 bases). V lost 0 bases and J 4 bases, leaving 9 bases between the germline ends. The CDR3 sequence is 14 residues long. Germline values: CDR1 ENHRY, CDR2 SYGVKD. CDR3 sequence (DNA): TGTGCCATCAGTGAGTCTATGGGGCCCTATGGCTACACCTTC. Its translation is CAISESMGPYGYTF.

This rearrangement joins TRBV28 to TRBJ2-1; 7 bases map to TRBD2. The CDR3 length is 13 residues. CDR1 and CDR2 from the germline V gene are MDHEN and SYDVKM. The V segment lost 6 bases and the J segment 9 bases; nucleotides outside the gene matches: 8. The CDR3 nucleotides read TGTGCCAGCAGCGCCGCGGGAGCCAGTGAGCAGTTCTTC. Protein product: CASSAAGASEQFF.

The chain has TRBV12-5 and TRBJ2-2; 11 nucleotides match TRBD2. The CDR3 sequence is 15 residues long. With 4 bases clipped from V and 7 bases from J, the junction kept 5 bases outside the gene matches. Germline V CDR1 and CDR2: LGHNT, FRNRAP. CDR3 in DNA: TGTGCTAGTGGTTACAGACTAGCGGGACACGGGGAGCTGTTTTTT. Protein: CASGYRLAGHGELFF. The entire variable domain, with the rest obtained from reference TRBV12-5 and TRBJ2-2, is as follows: DARVTQTPRHKVTEMGQEVTMRCQPILGHNTVFWYRQTMMQGLELLAYFRNRAPLDDSGMPKDRFSAEMPDATLATLKIQPSEPRDSAVYFCASGYRLAGHGELFFGEGSRLTVL.

The rearrangement links TRBV9 to TRBJ1-3; D is unclear. The germline V gene encodes CDR1 SGDLS and CDR2 YYNGEE. Trimming left V 0 bases short and J 0 bases short, with 7 bases between. This CDR3 is built from 15 residues. The CDR3 DNA sequence: TGTGCCAGCAGCGTAGGCCAGTTCTCTGGAAACACCATATATTTT. It specifies CASSVGQFSGNTIYF.

V and J are TRBV19 and TRBJ1-5, with TRBD1 matching 8 bases. Germline lookup yields CDR1 LNHDA and CDR2 SQIVND (reference sequence). V shed 6 bases, J shed 6 bases, and the junction held 10 bases outside the gene matches. The length of the CDR3 is 15 residues. CDR3: CASRDDRGPVQPQHF. In nucleotides, the CDR3 is TGTGCCAGTAGAGACGACAGGGGCCCGGTTCAGCCCCAGCATTTT.

The chain is built from TRBV11-3 and TRBJ2-1; 12 nucleotides align to TRBD2. Germline V gives CDR1 SGHNT, CDR2 YENEEA. V dropped 0 bases and J dropped 7; count of bases not matched to a gene: 4. This CDR3 contains 16 residues. This CDR3 reads CASSLDPSGRANEQFF. The CDR3, as DNA: TGTGCCAGCAGCTTAGATCCTAGCGGGAGGGCAAATGAGCAGTTCTTC. Combining the CDR3 with reference TRBV11-3 and TRBJ2-1 gives the whole variable domain EAGVVQSPRYKIIEKKQPVAFWCNPISGHNTLYWYLQNLGQGPELLIRYENEEAVDDSQLPKDRFSAERLKGVDSTLKIQPAELGDSAVYLCASSLDPSGRANEQFFGPGTRLTVL.

The J gene is TRBJ1-4, the V gene TRBV10-2; no reliable D call. From germline, CDR1 is WSHSY and CDR2 SAAADI. V lost 4 bases to trimming and J lost 4 bases, with 10 bases between them. This CDR3 has 14 amino acids. CDR3 in DNA: TGCGCCAGCAGTGTTACGGGATTTAATGAAAAACTGTTTTTT. Its protein product is CASSVTGFNEKLFF.

The chain uses TRBV5-1 and TRBJ2-5, with D possibly being TRBD2 (6 bases). Germline V gene data show CDR1 as SGHRS and CDR2 as YFSETQ. The CDR3 is 14 residues long. Trimming removed 0 bases from V and 3 bases from J, with 9 bases in between. DNA of the CDR3: TGCGCCAGCAGCTTGGCCTCGGGAGAAGAGACCCAGTACTTC. As protein: CASSLASGEETQYF. The variable domain in full, with the rest retrieved from reference TRBV5-1 and TRBJ2-5, is KAGVTQTPRYLIKTRGQQVTLSCSPISGHRSVSWYQQTPGQGLQFLFEYFSETQRNKGNFPGRFSGRQFSNSRSEMNVSTLELGDSALYLCASSLASGEETQYFGPGTRLLVL.

The chain links TRBV19 to TRBJ2-7, with 9 bases aligning to TRBD2. Per the germline V gene, CDR1 is LNHDA and CDR2 is SQIVND (reference sequence). V shed 9 bases, J shed 1 base, and the junction held 10 bases outside the gene matches. The CDR3 length is 15 residues. The CDR3 DNA is TGTGCCAGCAGACTAACTAGCGGGCGGTCCTACGAGCAGTACTTC. This sequence encodes CASRLTSGRSYEQYF. Variable domain in full (rest from reference TRBV19 and TRBJ2-7): DGGITQSPKYLFRKEGQNVTLSCEQNLNHDAMYWYRQDPGQGLRLIYYSQIVNDFQKGDIAEGYSVSREKKESFPLTVTSAQKNPTAFYLCASRLTSGRSYEQYFGPGTRLTVT.

This chain connects TRBV13 to TRBJ2-1; a weak D match, TRBD2 (6 bases). Germline values: CDR1 PRHDT, CDR2 FYEKMQ (reference sequence). Trimming took off 5 bases at V and 3 bases at J, with 14 bases between the two ends. CDR3 length equals 15 residues. CDR3 nucleotide sequence: TGTGCCAGCAGCGGCCGGCTAGCGAACTACAATGAGCAGTTCTTC. Protein: CASSGRLANYNEQFF.

The chain combines TRBV2 with TRBJ2-1; TRBD2 matches 13 bases. The CDR3 loop spans 15 amino acids. Trimming removed 6 bases from V and 9 bases from J; junction bases left unmatched: 8. The germline CDR1 and CDR2 sequences are SNHLY and FYNNEI. Here the CDR3 DNA reads TGTGCCAGCAGGTCACTAGCGGGAGGGGGCGGTGAGCAGTTCTTC. It is translated as CASRSLAGGGGEQFF.

The rearrangement joins TRBV5-1 to TRBJ2-1; 11 bases map to TRBD2. The CDR3 contains 16 residues. CDR1 and CDR2 (germline): SGHRS, YFSETQ. V gave up 1 base and J gave up 9 bases; unmatched junction bases: 9. The chain's CDR3 is CASSLKGGLAGGEQFF. For the CDR3, the DNA is TGCGCCAGCAGCTTGAAGGGTGGGCTAGCGGGAGGTGAGCAGTTCTTC.

The V and J genes are TRBV4-1 and TRBJ2-1; D gene ambiguous. Germline CDR1 is MGHRA and CDR2 is YSYEKL. This CDR3 has 13 amino acids. Trimming removed 0 bases from V and 4 bases from J, with 4 bases in between. The CDR3 is CASSQDSYNEQFF. The CDR3 DNA reads as TGCGCCAGCAGCCAAGATTCGTACAATGAGCAGTTCTTC.

The chain recombines TRBV29-1 with TRBJ2-5, with no clear D. V dropped 4 bases and J dropped 11 bases, with 17 bases sitting between them. Germline-derived CDR1 and CDR2 are SQVTM and ANQGSEA. The CDR3 has 12 residues. In nucleotides, the CDR3 is TGCAGCGTTGTTACGCCTTCGCCGGAGCAGTACTTC. Protein product: CSVVTPSPEQYF.

The chain uses TRBV6-6 and TRBJ1-2, with D possibly being TRBD1 (5 bases). Trimming removed 5 bases at V and 5 bases at J, with 15 bases between. Germline CDR1 and CDR2: MNHNY and SVGAGI (reference sequence). The CDR3 totals 14 residues. In nucleotides, the CDR3 is TGTGCCAGCAGTGCGCAGGGTAGCCCGTATGGCTACACCTTC. It is translated as CASSAQGSPYGYTF.

This chain links TRBV10-1 with TRBJ2-5, with D perhaps TRBD2 (5 bases). Deletions cut 0 bases from V and 5 bases from J, with 13 bases between. The germline CDR1 and CDR2 sequences are WNHNN and SYGVQD (reference sequence). This CDR3 contains 15 residues. The CDR3, as DNA: TGCGCCAGCAGTGAGTCTGGCCCTGGGGAGGAGACCCAGTACTTC. Its translation: CASSESGPGEETQYF.

The V and J genes are TRBV10-2 and TRBJ2-7, with a tentative D call TRBD2 (5 bases). Looked up from germline, CDR1 is WSHSY and CDR2 is SAAADI. The CDR3 extends over 15 amino acids. Between the trimmed V and J ends, which lost 4 bases and 5 bases, there was a span of 18 bases. CDR3 sequence (DNA): TGCGCCAGCAGTGCCCGGACTGCCTCAAGGGACGAGCAGTACTTC. It codes for CASSARTASRDEQYF.

The V call is TRBV25-1, the J call TRBJ2-5, with TRBD2 matching 7 bases. The germline gives CDR1 MGHDK, CDR2 SYGVNS. The CDR3 is 14 residues long. After removal of 2 bases from V and 11 bases from J, the junction contained 11 bases not matched to a gene. CDR3 in amino acids: CASSEIFSGQEQYF. Here the CDR3 DNA reads TGTGCCAGCAGTGAAATTTTTAGCGGGCAGGAGCAGTACTTC.

On this clone: Compared with germline, one end of the junction differs, possibly owing to a read error. The CDR3, as DNA: TGTGCTAGCAGCTTCTCGCGGAACACCGGGGAGCTGTTTTTT. It is translated as CASSFSRNTGELFF. The chain joins TRBV7-7 to TRBJ2-2; no definite D call. Per the germline V gene, CDR1 is SSHAT and CDR2 is FNYEAQ (reference sequence). CDR3 size: 14 residues.

V usage is TRBV21-1 and J usage is TRBJ1-4. TRBV21-1 is listed as a pseudogene. The CDR3 is made up of 14 amino acids. The CDR3 is CASSERYGGEKLFF. The CDR3 nucleotides are TGTGCCAGCAGCGAACGGTACGGTGGTGAAAAACTGTTTTTT.

V gene TRBV5-1 combines with J gene TRBJ1-1; no definite D call. The CDR3 is 13 residues long. Trimming shortened V by 0 bases and J by 7 bases, and 10 bases separated the two germline ends. Germline V lookup: CDR1 SGHRS, CDR2 YFSETQ. This CDR3 reads CASSLVPGIEAFF. CDR3 nucleotides: TGCGCCAGCAGCTTGGTACCCGGGATTGAAGCTTTCTTT.

The V and J genes are TRBV30 and TRBJ1-5, with TRBD1 as a possible D gene (6 bases). Germline lookup yields CDR1 GTSNPN and CDR2 SVGIG (reference sequence). There are 13 residues in the CDR3. V was trimmed by 1 base and J by 7 bases, leaving 11 bases between them. CDR3 bases: TGTGCCTGGAGTGCACAGGGTGGCCAGCCCCAGCATTTT. This translates into CAWSAQGGQPQHF. Drawing the rest from reference TRBV30 and TRBJ1-5, the complete variable domain is SQTIHQWPATLVQPVGSPLSLECTVEGTSNPNLYWYRQAAGRGLQLLFYSVGIGQISSEVPQNLSASRPQDRQFILSSKKLLLSDSGFYLCAWSAQGGQPQHFGDGTRLSIL.

The rearrangement uses TRBV19 and TRBJ2-7, with a tentative D call TRBD2 (6 bases). V dropped 10 bases and J dropped 1 base, with 17 bases sitting between them. The CDR3 totals 14 residues. Germline CDR1 LNHDA, CDR2 SQIVND (reference sequence). The CDR3 DNA reads TGTGCCACAGTCCGGGACTCTAAATCCTACGAGCAGTACTTC. Translation: CATVRDSKSYEQYF.

The rearrangement uses TRBV20-1 and TRBJ2-5; 7 bases match TRBD1. Per germline, CDR1 DFQATT and CDR2 SNEGSKA (reference sequence). The CDR3 extends over 10 amino acids. This chain's CDR3 is CGGQKETQYF. CDR3 DNA: TGCGGGGGACAGAAAGAGACCCAGTACTTC.

Regarding this clone: In the same sample, other DNA sequences code for this CDR3. The V and J genes are TRBV18 and TRBJ2-7; 8 bases line up with TRBD2. The germline gives CDR1 KGHSH, CDR2 LQKENI. This CDR3 spans 16 amino acids. Trimming removed 0 bases from V and 4 bases from J; junction bases left unmatched: 8. This CDR3 is CASSPPRTGGTYEQYF. In nucleotides, the CDR3 is TGTGCCAGCTCACCACCGCGGACGGGGGGGACATACGAGCAGTACTTC.